These T cell receptor beta chains were read from a single sample in a study of T-cell memory formation after mild COVID-19. TCRdb processed the 5' RACE reads anew with MiXCR; each CDR3 protein has one entry. The sample has approximately 250,000 distinct CDR3 sequences, just over 15% seen once; the top ten hold less than 2.5%. Sequenced material: PBMCs or a T cell subset sorted from them (not recorded which). These receptors all come from an adult woman who had mild COVID-19 (a few samples of this study predate the infection). Cell type and time point are not known. Both conserved end residues are part of each CDR3. Fields, in order: J gene, clone size, D gene, V gene, CDR3 DNA, CDR3 protein. The D gene is left open where the match is weak. Only part of the rows carry a size: once, few, many, or a class if the clone is expanded.

TRBJ2-7 few . TRBV7-3 TGTGCCAGCAGCTTAATTCCACGTGTGGGGGTTGGCGAGCAGTACTTC CASSLIPRVGVGEQYF
TRBJ2-7 . TRBD1 TRBV15 TGTGCCACCAGCAGCGGGACAGACGTCTCCTACGAGCAGTACTTC CATSSGTDVSYEQYF
TRBJ2-5 many . TRBV12-3/TRBV12-4 TGTGCCAGCACCGTCGGCGGCGGGGTGACCCAGTACTTC CASTVGGGVTQYF
TRBJ2-1 . TRBD2 TRBV12-3/TRBV12-4 TGTGCCACCACTAGCGGGAGGAAGGGGTCCTACAATGAGCAGTTCTTC CATTSGRKGSYNEQFF
TRBJ1-5 . . TRBV5-5 TGTGCCAGCAGCTTGGAAAGGCAGGGGCTGCAGCCCCAGCATTTT CASSLERQGLQPQHF
TRBJ2-1 few . TRBV5-1 TGCGCCAGCAGCTTGTTGTCTCGCAGCTACAATGAGCAGTTCTTC CASSLLSRSYNEQFF
TRBJ2-3 few . TRBV5-1 TGCGCCAGCAGCTTTAATTCAGATACGCAGTATTTT CASSFNSDTQYF
TRBJ1-5 . . TRBV6-6 TGTGCCAGCAGTCCCGCGGCAGGGGCCAGGGGCGTTCAGAATCAGCCCCAGCATTTT CASSPAAGARGVQNQPQHF
TRBJ1-1 . . TRBV29-1 TGCAGCGTTAGGAGGGTATTGCTATCGGGCGGTGATCTAGCTTTCTTT CSVRRVLLSGGDLAFF
TRBJ2-3 once TRBD2 TRBV4-2 TGTGCCAGCAGCCAGACTAGCGGGAGGGCCGGAGATACGCAGTATTTT CASSQTSGRAGDTQYF
TRBJ2-3 . . TRBV7-9 TGTGCCAGCAACCCCCTTACAGATACGCAGTATTTT CASNPLTDTQYF
TRBJ2-7 many . TRBV11-2 TGTGCCAGCAGCTTACGTGCCCCTTCCTACGAGCAGTACTTC CASSLRAPSYEQYF
TRBJ2-2 few TRBD1 TRBV5-1 TGCGCCAGCAGCTTGGCCAAGGTGTCCGGACAGGCCGGGGAGCTGTTTTTT CASSLAKVSGQAGELFF
TRBJ2-2 . . TRBV7-2 TGTGCCAGCAGCTTAGTCCCAGGGACACTTATGACCGGGGAGCTGTTTTTT CASSLVPGTLMTGELFF
TRBJ2-1 . TRBD2 TRBV5-1 TGCGCCAGCAGCCGGATCTTCTTAGCGGGAGGGAGTTACAATGAGCAGTTCTTC CASSRIFLAGGSYNEQFF
TRBJ2-7 many TRBD1 TRBV6-5 TGTGCCAGCAGCATACAGGGGGGCGAGCAGTACTTC CASSIQGGEQYF
TRBJ1-1 few . TRBV9 TGTGCCAGCAGCGTAGGTCTGGGGTACACTGAAGCTTTCTTT CASSVGLGYTEAFF
TRBJ2-5 few . TRBV5-1 TGCGCCAGCAGCTCATTACTAGATCGAGAGACCCAGTACTTC CASSSLLDRETQYF
TRBJ2-5 few TRBD1 TRBV7-2 TGTGCCAGCAGCTTACGGAGGAACAGGGGGACAGAGACCCAGTACTTC CASSLRRNRGTETQYF
TRBJ1-1 few . TRBV6-5 TGTGCCAGCAGTTATGGGGGGGCTGAAACTGAAGCTTTCTTT CASSYGGAETEAFF
TRBJ2-5 many . TRBV4-2 TGTGCCAGCAGCCAAGAGGCGGGGAGGGAGACCCAGTACTTC CASSQEAGRETQYF
TRBJ2-1 . . TRBV3-1 TGTGCCAGCAGCCGCTCGGATAACCTTGAGCAGTTCTTC CASSRSDNLEQFF
TRBJ1-3 few . TRBV2 TGTGCCACAGACCCTGACAGACGGGTTCGGGGGAACACCATATATTTT CATDPDRRVRGNTIYF
TRBJ2-7 . TRBD1 TRBV20-1 TGCAGTGCGCCCGGACAGGGCAAGGCGCAGTACTTC CSAPGQGKAQYF